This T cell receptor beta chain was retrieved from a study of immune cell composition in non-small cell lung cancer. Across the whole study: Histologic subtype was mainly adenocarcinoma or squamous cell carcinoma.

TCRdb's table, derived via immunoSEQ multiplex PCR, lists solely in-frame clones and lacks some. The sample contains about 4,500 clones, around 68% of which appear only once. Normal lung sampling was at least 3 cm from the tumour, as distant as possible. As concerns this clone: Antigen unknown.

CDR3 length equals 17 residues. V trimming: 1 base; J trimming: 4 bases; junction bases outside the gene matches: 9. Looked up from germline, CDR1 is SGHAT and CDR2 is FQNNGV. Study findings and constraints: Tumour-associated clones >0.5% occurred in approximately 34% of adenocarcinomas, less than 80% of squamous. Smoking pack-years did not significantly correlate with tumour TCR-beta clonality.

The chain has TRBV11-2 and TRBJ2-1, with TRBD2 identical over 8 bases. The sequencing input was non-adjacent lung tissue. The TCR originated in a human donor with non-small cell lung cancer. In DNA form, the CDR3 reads TGTGCCAGCAGCTTAGTAGCGGGACATTTGAATTACAATGAGCAGTTCTTC. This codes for CASSLVAGHLNYNEQFF.